Sequencing of this TCR beta chain was carried out in a study of T-cell reconstitution after alpha-beta-depleted transplantation in children. The CDR3 totals 17 residues. The ends lost 1 base at V and 3 bases at J; junction bases unmatched: 9. Per germline, CDR1 SGHRS and CDR2 YFSETQ. Unique molecular identifiers were incorporated into the prepared TCRbeta library. TCRdb recomputed calls from the PCR reads with MiXCR, one row per CDR3 protein. The sample consists of 800,000 to 1,000,000 distinct CDR3 sequences, 25% to 30% of them appearing once. This clonotype was counted only a few times. The sample was PBMCs, mostly from graft donor cells, taken 360 days after TCRalphabeta/CD19-depleted stem cell transplant. The V gene is TRBV5-1, the J gene TRBJ2-5, with 10 bases that match TRBD2. The source of this sequence is a boy under two years old who had a stem cell transplant for SCID, so the T cells may come from the graft donor. Written as DNA, the CDR3 is TGCGCCAGCAGCTTGTGGTTTCTCCTAGCGGGGGAAGAGACCCAGTACTTC. Encoded protein: CASSLWFLLAGEETQYF.